The next 22 T cell receptor beta chains were all read from a single sample in a study of control samples from healthy donors and cancer patients (dated by TCRdb to about 2020). Library creation used the immunoSEQ multiplex PCR assay. In its TCRdb copy, this immuneACCESS table keeps in-frame sequences only and misses some clones. Where compared with another copy, unresolved V genes explain less than half of these, and the others have no known cause. Counted in this sample were roughly 76,000 clones; 94% of them appeared once. Together, the top ten hold 6% to 8% of the sample. The specimen sequenced was blood. These receptor sequences come from a woman aged 35 to 49 in good health.

This chain links TRBV24-1 with TRBJ2-2; 9 positions match TRBD2. V lost 9 bases and J lost 4; bases outside the gene matches: 17. The CDR3 totals 18 residues. Germline V gene lookup returns CDR1 KGHDR and CDR2 SFDVKD. The DNA of the CDR3 is TGTGCCACCCCCGGGCAGGGCATGAGCGGGAGGAGCACCGGGGAGCTGTTTTTT. This codes for CATPGQGMSGRSTGELFF.

This chain links TRBV5-1 with TRBJ2-2; no definite D call. The V end was cut by 0 bases, the J end by 2 bases, with 8 bases between. The CDR3 extends over 15 amino acids. Germline V gene lookup returns CDR1 SGHRS and CDR2 YFSETQ. The chain's CDR3 is CASSLGLINTGELFF. The CDR3 DNA reads TGCGCCAGCAGCTTGGGACTTATAAACACCGGGGAGCTGTTTTTT. Full variable domain (remainder filled in from reference TRBV5-1 and TRBJ2-2): KAGVTQTPRYLIKTRGQQVTLSCSPISGHRSVSWYQQTPGQGLQFLFEYFSETQRNKGNFPGRFSGRQFSNSRSEMNVSTLELGDSALYLCASSLGLINTGELFFGEGSRLTVL.

The V and J genes are TRBV15 and TRBJ2-1, with 7 bases identical to TRBD2. The V and J ends lost 5 bases and 8 bases, in that order; junction bases with no gene match: 21. The CDR3 runs 18 residues. CDR1 and CDR2 (germline): LNHNV, YYDKDF (reference sequence). For the CDR3, the DNA is TGTGCCACCAGCCGAAATTTAGAGGAAGCGGGATCCCCCCATGAGCAGTTCTTC. This codes for CATSRNLEEAGSPHEQFF. The whole variable domain, filled in from reference TRBV15 and TRBJ2-1, reads DAMVIQNPRYQVTQFGKPVTLSCSQTLNHNVMYWYQQKSSQAPKLLFHYYDKDFNNEADTPDNFQSRRPNTSFCFLDIRSPGLGDTAMYLCATSRNLEEAGSPHEQFFGPGTRLTVL.

This chain connects TRBV4-3 to TRBJ2-7, with D possibly being TRBD1 or TRBD2 (5 bases each). The V gene lost 4 bases and the J gene lost 6 bases, with 13 bases spanning the gap. This CDR3 spans 13 amino acids. CDR1 LGHNA and CDR2 YSLEER come from the germline V gene. CDR3 in DNA: TGCGCCAGCAGCCCGGGCCCGGGGCGCGAGCAGTACTTC. It codes for CASSPGPGREQYF.

This rearrangement joins TRBV19 to TRBJ2-5; TRBD2 aligns across 7 bases. Germline V gene data show CDR1 as LNHDA and CDR2 as SQIVND (reference sequence). This CDR3 is built from 16 residues. Unmatched junction bases numbered 13, after V lost 4 bases and J lost 5 bases. The CDR3 nucleotides read TGTGCCAGTAGTAAGGCGACGGGACTACCTCCCGAGACCCAGTACTTC. Protein product: CASSKATGLPPETQYF.

This chain links TRBV7-9 with TRBJ2-7; D is undetermined. Between the trimmed V and J ends, which lost 3 bases and 3 bases, there was a span of 12 bases. The CDR3 is 14 amino acids. Per germline, CDR1 SEHNR and CDR2 FQNEAQ (reference sequence). The CDR3 protein is CASSLPGALYEQYF. The CDR3 DNA reads as TGTGCCAGCAGCTTGCCAGGTGCCCTCTACGAGCAGTACTTC.

This sequence joins TRBV30 and TRBJ2-5; tentative D call: TRBD2 (5 bases). The germline V and J ends were trimmed by 0 bases and 5 bases, with 10 bases remaining between them. The CDR3 runs 13 residues. CDR1 GTSNPN and CDR2 SVGIG come from the germline V gene (reference sequence). CDR3 protein: CAWSVGLTETQYF. The CDR3 coding sequence is TGTGCCTGGAGTGTTGGACTTACTGAGACCCAGTACTTC.

This clone has more than one count but fewer than ten. The V and J genes are TRBV3-1 (or the pseudogene TRBV3-2) and TRBJ1-2; the match to TRBD1 covers 8 bases. CDR1 and CDR2 from the germline V gene are LGHDT and YNNKEL (reference sequence). The CDR3 runs 13 residues. J lost 8 bases, V lost 5 bases, and 7 bases had no gene match. The CDR3 coding sequence is TGTGCCAGCAGCGTACGACAGGGGAGCGGCTACACCTTC. It yields the protein CASSVRQGSGYTF.

The rearrangement joins TRBV7-8 to TRBJ1-1, with D possibly being TRBD1 (5 bases). The CDR3 spans 14 residues. Germline V CDR1 and CDR2: SGHVS, FQNEAQ. V dropped 5 bases and J dropped 4 bases, with 14 bases sitting between them. The CDR3 region is CASSVSGQVTEAFF. CDR3 nucleotides: TGTGCCAGCAGCGTATCGGGGCAAGTCACTGAAGCTTTCTTT. The variable domain in full, completed from reference TRBV7-8 and TRBJ1-1, reads GAGVSQSPRYKVAKRGQDVALRCDPISGHVSLFWYQQALGQGPEFLTYFQNEAQLDKSGLPSDRFFAERPEGSVSTLKIQRTQQEDSAVYLCASSVSGQVTEAFFGQGTRLTVV.

The CDR3 spells CASSFTGWAEAFF. The CDR3 DNA follows: TGTGCCAGCAGCTTTACAGGGTGGGCTGAAGCTTTCTTT. The chain has TRBV6-2 or TRBV6-3 and TRBJ1-1; TRBD1 might be the D (6 bases). Germline CDR1 MNHEY, CDR2 SVGEGT. This CDR3 contains 13 residues. V was cut by 6 bases and J by 6 bases, with 14 bases left in between.

The V and J genes are TRBV28 and TRBJ1-2, with D tentatively TRBD1 (5 bases). Germline assignment: CDR1 MDHEN and CDR2 SYDVKM. This CDR3 is built from 13 residues. Trimming removed 8 bases from V and 3 bases from J, with 13 bases in between. The CDR3 here is CASCPPRDYGYTF. The CDR3, as DNA: TGTGCCAGCTGCCCCCCCAGGGACTATGGCTACACCTTC.

On this clone: This sample includes further DNA sequences coding for the same CDR3. The chain joins TRBV14 to TRBJ1-5; perhaps TRBD1 as D (5 bases). The CDR3 spans 13 residues. Trimming took 5 bases from V and 5 from J, leaving 10 bases between them. Germline lookup yields CDR1 SGHDN and CDR2 FVKESK. CDR3 coding DNA: TGTGCCAGCAGCACGGGGACGGATCAGCCCCAGCATTTT. It encodes CASSTGTDQPQHF.

V gene TRBV6-2 or TRBV6-3 combines with J gene TRBJ1-5; TRBD1 matches 11 bases. Germline-derived CDR1 and CDR2 are MNHEY and SVGEGT. V gave up 2 bases and J gave up 7 bases; unmatched junction bases: 10. The CDR3 covers 17 residues. The CDR3 region has the DNA TGTGCCAGCAGTTACCTCGGGACAGGGGGAAGGGGGCAGCCCCAGCATTTT. Amino acid sequence: CASSYLGTGGRGQPQHF.

This chain joins TRBV19 and TRBJ1-1; unclear D gene. The CDR3 length is 11 residues. CDR1 and CDR2 (germline): LNHDA, SQIVND (reference sequence). Trimming cost V 4 bases and J 11 bases, with 11 bases left between them. The CDR3 region is CASSTSGAAFF. The CDR3 DNA reads as TGTGCCAGTAGTACCTCAGGAGCGGCTTTCTTT.

The chain carries TRBV5-1 and TRBJ2-1; D remains ambiguous. Germline V CDR1 and CDR2: SGHRS, YFSETQ. Trimming pared 2 bases from V and 3 bases from J, leaving 9 bases between. The CDR3 runs 14 residues. This CDR3 reads CASSFGENYNEQFF. In DNA form, the CDR3 reads TGCGCCAGCAGCTTCGGTGAGAACTACAATGAGCAGTTCTTC. The entire variable domain, with the rest obtained from reference TRBV5-1 and TRBJ2-1, is as follows: KAGVTQTPRYLIKTRGQQVTLSCSPISGHRSVSWYQQTPGQGLQFLFEYFSETQRNKGNFPGRFSGRQFSNSRSEMNVSTLELGDSALYLCASSFGENYNEQFFGPGTRLTVL.

The V gene is TRBV19, the J gene TRBJ1-2; TRBD1 is a possible D gene (6 bases). The CDR3 runs to 15 residues. The germline V gene encodes CDR1 LNHDA and CDR2 SQIVND (reference sequence). The germline V and J ends were trimmed by 6 bases and 4 bases, with 18 bases remaining between them. The CDR3 region is CASSDGGAVSYGYTF. The CDR3 region has the DNA TGTGCCAGTAGCGACGGGGGCGCCGTGAGCTATGGCTACACCTTC.

V usage is TRBV6-2 or TRBV6-3 and J usage is TRBJ1-1; maybe TRBD1 (5 bases). Germline V gene data show CDR1 as MNHEY and CDR2 as SVGEGT. V was clipped by 4 bases and J by 8 bases, with 17 bases between them. This CDR3 region has 14 residues. CDR3 coding DNA: TGTGCCAGCAGTTCCCCCGAGGCGTACAGGGAAGCTTTCTTT. Amino acids: CASSSPEAYREAFF.

This clone showed up just a few times. V gene TRBV10-3 combines with J gene TRBJ1-5, with 7 bases fitting TRBD1. The CDR3 length is 13 residues. Germline V gene lookup returns CDR1 ENHRY and CDR2 SYGVKD. The junction had 0 bases not matched to a gene; V was cut back by 5 bases and J by 2 bases. This CDR3 is CAISTGGNQPQHF. The CDR3 DNA reads as TGTGCCATCAGTACAGGGGGCAATCAGCCCCAGCATTTT.

The rearrangement uses TRBV7-2 and TRBJ2-3, with 9 bases matching TRBD2. The V gene end was trimmed by 1 base and the J gene end by 5 bases; junction bases not matched to a gene: 7. This CDR3 spans 16 amino acids. The germline CDR1 and CDR2 sequences are SGHTA and FQGNSA. CDR3 region: CASSLDLAGIRDTQYF. CDR3 bases: TGTGCCAGCAGCTTAGATCTAGCGGGGATTAGAGATACGCAGTATTTT.

The rearrangement joins TRBV14 to TRBJ2-1, with 7 bases lining up with TRBD2. The CDR3 extends over 14 amino acids. V lost 0 bases, J lost 9 bases, and 5 bases stayed unmatched. The germline gives CDR1 SGHDN, CDR2 FVKESK. The CDR3 sequence is CASSQDLTSREQFF. The CDR3 nucleotides read TGTGCCAGCAGCCAAGACTTGACTAGCCGTGAGCAGTTCTTC. Full variable domain (remainder filled in from reference TRBV14 and TRBJ2-1): EAGVTQFPSHSVIEKGQTVTLRCDPISGHDNLYWYRRVMGKEIKFLLHFVKESKQDESGMPNNRFLAERTGGTYSTLKVQPAELEDSGVYFCASSQDLTSREQFFGPGTRLTVL.

The chain uses TRBV27 and TRBJ2-3, with 10 bases aligning to TRBD1. The CDR3 contains 15 residues. V shed 7 bases and J 1 base; nucleotides not matched to a gene: 5. Germline V gene lookup returns CDR1 MNHEY and CDR2 SMNVEV (reference sequence). CDR3 protein: CASKPGTGGTDTQYF. CDR3 coding DNA: TGTGCCAGCAAACCCGGGACAGGGGGCACAGATACGCAGTATTTT.

J is TRBJ2-4 and V is TRBV21-1; the table's D gene call, TRBD1, was not cross checked with the DNA. TRBV21-1 is a known pseudogene. The CDR3 consists of 17 residues. The CDR3 spells CASSNFPPQNPKNIQYF. CDR3 sequence (DNA): TGTGCCAGCAGCAATTTCCCCCCACAGAACCCGAAAAACATTCAGTACTTC.